This TCR beta chain was found in a study of identical twins. Overall study results and limits: Cord blood beta clonotypes present at high abundance carried fewer insertions; no such pattern appeared in memory repertoires.

TCRdb reprocessed the 5' RACE reads via MiXCR and lists one record per CDR3 protein. This repertoire shows a few hundred thousand distinct CDR3 sequences, 9.6% found once; its top ten account for around 3%. The table lists this clonotype with many counts. Its target is unknown. The CDR3 has 12 amino acids. V lost 3 bases and J 12 bases, leaving 11 bases between the germline ends. The germline CDR1 and CDR2 sequences are KGHDR and SFDVKD. Separately, the same data were catalogued under a study of yellow fever vaccine responses in identical twins.

The sequenced material came from PBMCs. This rearrangement joins TRBV24-1 to TRBJ2-1, with no clear D. This clonotype was obtained from a young woman in good health. The CDR3 DNA reads as TGTGCCACCAGTGATACGTGGGAAAGGCAGTTCTTC. It translates to CATSDTWERQFF.